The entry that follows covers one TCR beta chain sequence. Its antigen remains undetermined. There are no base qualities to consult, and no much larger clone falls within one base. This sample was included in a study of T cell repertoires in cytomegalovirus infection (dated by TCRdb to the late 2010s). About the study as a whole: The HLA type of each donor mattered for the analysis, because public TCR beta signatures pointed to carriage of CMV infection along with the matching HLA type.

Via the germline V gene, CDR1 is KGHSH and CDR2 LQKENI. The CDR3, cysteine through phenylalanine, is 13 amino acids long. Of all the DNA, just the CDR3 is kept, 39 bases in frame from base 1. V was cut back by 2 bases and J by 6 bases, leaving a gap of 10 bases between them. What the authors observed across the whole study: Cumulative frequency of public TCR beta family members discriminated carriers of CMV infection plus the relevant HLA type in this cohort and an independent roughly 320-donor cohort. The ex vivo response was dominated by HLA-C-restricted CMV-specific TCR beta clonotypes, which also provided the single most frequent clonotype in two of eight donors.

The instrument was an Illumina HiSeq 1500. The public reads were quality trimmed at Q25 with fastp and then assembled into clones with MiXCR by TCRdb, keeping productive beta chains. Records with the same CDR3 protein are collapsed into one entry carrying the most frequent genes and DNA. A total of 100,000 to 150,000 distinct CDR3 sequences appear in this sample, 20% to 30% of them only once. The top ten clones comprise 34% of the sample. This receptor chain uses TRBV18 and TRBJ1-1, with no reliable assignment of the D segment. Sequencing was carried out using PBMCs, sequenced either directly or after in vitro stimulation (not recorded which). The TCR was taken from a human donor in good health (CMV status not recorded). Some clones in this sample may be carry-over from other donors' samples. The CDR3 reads CASSPKGGSEAFF. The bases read TGTGCCAGCTCACCAAAGGGTGGGTCTGAAGCTTTCTTT. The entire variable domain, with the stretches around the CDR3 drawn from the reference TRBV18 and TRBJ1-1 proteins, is NAGVMQNPRHLVRRRGQEARLRCSPMKGHSHVYWYRQLPEEGLKFMVYLQKENIIDESGMPKERFSAEFPKEGPSILRIQQVVRGDSAAYFCASSPKGGSEAFFGQGTRLTVV.